The clone carrying this T cell receptor beta chain showed up just a few times. What it binds is unknown. This sample stems from a study of beta chain features in type 1 diabetes. Across the whole study: All samples together contributed 100 million to 120 million sorted cells for examination. Study-wide points: In comparison with healthy donors, patients had naive, central memory and Treg TCRB repertoires that appeared more similar.

Over 98% purity was reached by all sorted populations. The entirety of the isolated RNA underwent reverse transcription, so expressed TCRB transcripts were sequenced. Sequencing was performed with immunoSEQ multiplex PCR; in TCRdb, only in-frame clones are kept and a portion is missing. The profile shows about 290,000 clones, about 7.8% of them singletons. The length of the CDR3 is 13 residues. V was trimmed by 5 bases and J by 8 bases, leaving 14 bases between them. In germline, CDR1 is SGHTA, CDR2 FQGNSA. Sequenced: central memory CD4+ T cells from blood. This rearrangement joins TRBV7-2 to TRBJ2-3; maybe TRBD1 (6 bases). This sequence originates from a woman under 30 in good health. The CDR3 protein is CASSPIQGRTQYF. CDR3 sequence (DNA): TGTGCCAGCAGCCCAATACAGGGTCGTACGCAGTATTTT.